This T cell receptor (beta chain) was identified in a study of blood T cell repertoires in COVID-19. The wider study: Sample material is recorded as cDNA or gDNA derived from T cells, B-cell-depleted T cells, or PBMCs.

This CDR3 is 13 amino acids long. V lost 4 bases and J 2 bases, leaving 10 bases between the germline ends. The germline gives CDR1 SGHRS, CDR2 YFSETQ. In the original workflow: Scientists estimated how many nucleated cells there were by amplifying reference gene primers. Method: immunoSEQ multiplex PCR; TCRdb's copy keeps in-frame clones and lacks some. D and trimming were read from the DNA, whereas the V and J calls and clone size are those reported in that table. The sample lists about 140,000 clones; about 90% were seen once. The V call is TRBV5-1, the J call TRBJ2-7; D perhaps matches TRBD1 (5 bases). Sequenced: peripheral blood. This TCR was recovered from a woman older than 75 with acute or convalescent COVID-19. CDR3 sequence (DNA): TGCGCCAGCAGCCTGGACAACACCTACGAGCAGTACTTC. Its translation: CASSLDNTYEQYF.